These 5 T cell receptor beta chains share one sample of origin, sequenced in a study of regulatory T cells in long-lasting Graves disease. TCR beta libraries were built with iRepertoire HTBI primers and Arm-PCR of CDR3 regions. In TCRdb, the multiplex PCR reads were re-called with MiXCR into one record per CDR3 protein. The table records 400,000 to 500,000 distinct CDR3 sequences, approximately 22% of them present only once. The time point: persistent/refractory GD, antithyroid drugs over 5 years with positive TRAb. After RNA was extracted from PBMCs, the TCR library was made from it. The sample consisted of peripheral blood mononuclear cells (PBMCs), taken when the disease was refractory, from a patient treated with antithyroid drugs. Source of these receptors: a female donor with Graves disease.

This clonotype was seen ten or more times. The chain carries TRBV11-1 and TRBJ2-7, with TRBD1 matching over 7 bases. CDR3 length: 14 residues. Germline CDR1 and CDR2: SGHAT and FQDESV (reference sequence). The trim removed 5 bases at V and 3 bases at J, leaving 7 bases unmatched. DNA of the CDR3: TGTGCCAGCAGCGAGGACCGGGACAGCTACGAGCAGTACTTC. This gives the protein CASSEDRDSYEQYF.

This clonotype came up a few times. The V call is TRBV11-1, the J call TRBJ2-1; D may be TRBD1 (5 bases). Trimming stripped 5 bases from V and 3 bases from J, with 8 bases between. Germline V gene sequence: CDR1 SGHAT, CDR2 FQDESV (reference sequence). The CDR3 sequence is 13 residues long. CDR3 loop: CASSPRGYNEQFF. DNA of the CDR3: TGTGCCAGCAGCCCAAGGGGCTACAATGAGCAGTTCTTC.

This clonotype was seen ten or more times. V is TRBV20-1 and J is TRBJ2-7; D is unclear. This CDR3 region has 14 residues. CDR1 is DFQATT and CDR2 is SNEGSKA in the germline V gene (reference sequence). V was cut by 1 base and J by 0 bases, with 10 bases left in between. CDR3 amino acids: CSARGPSRSYEQYF. As DNA, the CDR3 is TGCAGTGCTAGAGGGCCTAGTCGCTCCTACGAGCAGTACTTC.

The chain uses TRBV30 and TRBJ1-1; D not certain. The CDR3 spans 13 residues. Trimming removed 5 bases at V and 4 bases at J, with 14 bases between. Germline loops: CDR1 GTSNPN, CDR2 SVGIG (reference sequence). CDR3 loop: CAWFPGSSTEAFF. CDR3 DNA sequence: TGTGCCTGGTTCCCGGGATCGAGCACTGAAGCTTTCTTT.

This clonotype was picked up many times. The V gene is TRBV7-9, the J gene TRBJ2-2, with D uncertain. The CDR3 is 14 residues long. Trimming took off 3 bases at V and 10 bases at J, with 15 bases between the two ends. CDR1 is SEHNR, CDR2 FQNEAQ, per germline (reference sequence). CDR3 DNA: TGTGCCAGCAGCTTTGTCCGGCAATTTGAGGAGCTGTTTTTT. Residues: CASSFVRQFEELFF.